This T cell receptor (beta chain) was captured in a study of T cell responses to AZD1222 COVID-19 vaccine. Germline V gene data show CDR1 as MDHEN and CDR2 as SYDVKM. The V end was cut by 5 bases, the J end by 6 bases, with 13 bases between. The CDR3 sequence is 13 residues long. Only in-frame clones appear in the TCRdb table, and some are missing; sequencing was by immunoSEQ multiplex PCR. This table has some 110,000 clones, approximately 93% appearing once. Sample: peripheral blood, taken on day 0 of AZD1222 vaccination. This clonotype originated in an adult in good health. V is TRBV28 and J is TRBJ2-5; a possible D gene is TRBD1 (5 bases). CDR3 DNA sequence: TGTGCCAGCAGTAGTCAGGGTCGGCAGACCCAGTACTTC. This translates into CASSSQGRQTQYF.